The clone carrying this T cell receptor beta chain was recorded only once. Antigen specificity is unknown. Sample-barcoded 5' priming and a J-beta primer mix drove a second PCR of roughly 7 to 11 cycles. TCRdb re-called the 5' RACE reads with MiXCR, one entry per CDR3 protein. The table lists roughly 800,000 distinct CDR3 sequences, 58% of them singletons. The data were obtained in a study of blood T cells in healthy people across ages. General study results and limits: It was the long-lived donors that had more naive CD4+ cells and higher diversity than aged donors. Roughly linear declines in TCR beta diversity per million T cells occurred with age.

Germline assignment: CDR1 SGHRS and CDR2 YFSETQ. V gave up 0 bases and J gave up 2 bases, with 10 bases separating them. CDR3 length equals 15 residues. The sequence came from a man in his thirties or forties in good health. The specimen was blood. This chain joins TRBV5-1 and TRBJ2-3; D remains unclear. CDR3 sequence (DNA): TGCGCCAGCAGCTTGGATGGGAAAACCACAGATACGCAGTATTTT. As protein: CASSLDGKTTDTQYF.